This TCR beta chain was recorded in a study of T-cell reconstitution after alpha-beta-depleted transplantation in children. This clonotype appeared many times. The CDR3 covers 17 residues. CDR1 is ENHRY and CDR2 is SYGVKD in the germline V gene. Trimming took 0 bases from V and 1 from J; bases not matched to a gene: 9. Unique molecular identifiers were used in preparing the TCRbeta library. TCRdb used MiXCR to reprocess the PCR reads, holding one entry per CDR3 protein. The sample contains some 150,000 distinct CDR3 sequences, roughly 8.8% of which appear only once. The sequencing used PBMCs, mostly from graft donor cells, collected 180 days after TCRalphabeta/CD19-depleted stem cell transplant. This clonotype was sampled from a female patient aged 2-15 years who had a stem cell transplant for congenital amegakaryocytic thrombocytopenia, so the T cells may come from the graft donor. This chain uses TRBV10-3 with TRBJ2-7, with 7 bases that match TRBD1. CDR3 in DNA: TGTGCCATCAGTGAGTCGGTCAATCGGGACAGATCCTACGAGCAGTACTTC. It is translated as CAISESVNRDRSYEQYF.